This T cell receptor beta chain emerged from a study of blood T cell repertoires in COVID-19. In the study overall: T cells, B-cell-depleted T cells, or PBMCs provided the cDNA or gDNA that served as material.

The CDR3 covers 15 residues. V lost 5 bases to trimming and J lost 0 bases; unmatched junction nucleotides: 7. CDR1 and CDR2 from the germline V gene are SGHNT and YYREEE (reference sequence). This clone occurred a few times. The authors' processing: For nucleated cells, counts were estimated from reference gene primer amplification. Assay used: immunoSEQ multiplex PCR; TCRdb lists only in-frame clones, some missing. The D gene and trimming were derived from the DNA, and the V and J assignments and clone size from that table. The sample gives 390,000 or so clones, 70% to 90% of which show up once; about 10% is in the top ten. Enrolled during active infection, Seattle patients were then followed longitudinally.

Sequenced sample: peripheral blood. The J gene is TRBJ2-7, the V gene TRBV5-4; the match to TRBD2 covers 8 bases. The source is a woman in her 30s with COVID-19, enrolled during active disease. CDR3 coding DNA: TGTGCCAGCAGTCATAGCGGGACTTACTCCTACGAGCAGTACTTC. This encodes CASSHSGTYSYEQYF.